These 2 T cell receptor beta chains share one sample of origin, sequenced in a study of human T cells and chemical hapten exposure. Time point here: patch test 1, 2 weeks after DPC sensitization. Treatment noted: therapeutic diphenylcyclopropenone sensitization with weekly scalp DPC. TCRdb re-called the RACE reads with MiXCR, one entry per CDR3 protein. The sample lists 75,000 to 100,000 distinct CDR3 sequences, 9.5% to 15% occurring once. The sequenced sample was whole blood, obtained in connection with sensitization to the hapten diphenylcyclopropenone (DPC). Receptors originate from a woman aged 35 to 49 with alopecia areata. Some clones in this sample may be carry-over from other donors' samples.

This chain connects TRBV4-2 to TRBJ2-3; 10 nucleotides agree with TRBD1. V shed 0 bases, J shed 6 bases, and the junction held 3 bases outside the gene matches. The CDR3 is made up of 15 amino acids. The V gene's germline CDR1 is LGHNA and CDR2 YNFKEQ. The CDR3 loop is CASSQDGTGEDTQYF. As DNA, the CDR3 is TGTGCCAGCAGCCAAGACGGGACAGGGGAGGATACGCAGTATTTT.

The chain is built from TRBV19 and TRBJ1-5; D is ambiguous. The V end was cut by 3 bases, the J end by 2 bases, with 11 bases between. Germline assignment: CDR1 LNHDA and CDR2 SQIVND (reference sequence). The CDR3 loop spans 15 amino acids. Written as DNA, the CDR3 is TGTGCCAGTAGTATGTTGGCAGTAGGCAATCAGCCCCAGCATTTT. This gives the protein CASSMLAVGNQPQHF.